This T cell receptor beta chain was profiled in a study of CD8+ T cells in alopecia areata. General study findings and limits: During tofacitinib treatment, many expanded lesional clones remained in scalp and blood.

Trimming took off 2 bases at V and 3 bases at J, with 22 bases between the two ends. CDR1 and CDR2 (germline): SGHDN, FVKESK. The CDR3 length is 18 residues. Treatment: oral pan-JAK inhibitor, 5-10 mg twice daily. Turning to this clone: Antigen unknown.

The authors extracted RNA and reverse transcribed it into cDNA as the sequencing template. The protocol was immunoSEQ multiplex PCR, while the TCRdb copy is restricted to in-frame clones and leaves out a portion. Here the sample spans 90,000 to 100,000 clones, around 60% being singletons. This rearrangement joins TRBV14 to TRBJ2-5, with D perhaps matching TRBD1 (6 bases). The sample consisted of CD8+ T cells sorted from blood, taken at week 4, from a patient treated with tofacitinib. The sequence was collected from a human donor with alopecia areata. As DNA, the CDR3 is TGTGCCAGCAGCCAACAGAGCAATTTTGACAGGACCGAAGAGACCCAGTACTTC. It specifies CASSQQSNFDRTEETQYF.